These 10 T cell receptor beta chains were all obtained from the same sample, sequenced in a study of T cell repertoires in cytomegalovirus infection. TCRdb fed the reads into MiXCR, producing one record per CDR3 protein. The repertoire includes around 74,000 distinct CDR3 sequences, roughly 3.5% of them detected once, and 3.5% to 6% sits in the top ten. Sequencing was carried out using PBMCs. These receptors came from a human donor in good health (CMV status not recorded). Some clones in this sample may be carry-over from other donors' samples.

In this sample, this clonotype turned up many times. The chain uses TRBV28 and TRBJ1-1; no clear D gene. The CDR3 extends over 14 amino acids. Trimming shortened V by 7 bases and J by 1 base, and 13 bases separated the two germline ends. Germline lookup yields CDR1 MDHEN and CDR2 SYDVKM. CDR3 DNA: TGTGCCAGCACACGGCATTCGGGGAACACTGAAGCTTTCTTT. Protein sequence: CASTRHSGNTEAFF.

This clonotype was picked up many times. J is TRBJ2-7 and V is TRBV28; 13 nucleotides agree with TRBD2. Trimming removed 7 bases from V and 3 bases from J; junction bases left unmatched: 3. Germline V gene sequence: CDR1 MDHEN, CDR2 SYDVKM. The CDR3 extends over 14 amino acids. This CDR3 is CASIRTSGGYEQYF. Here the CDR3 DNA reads TGTGCCAGCATCCGGACTAGCGGGGGCTACGAGCAGTACTTC.

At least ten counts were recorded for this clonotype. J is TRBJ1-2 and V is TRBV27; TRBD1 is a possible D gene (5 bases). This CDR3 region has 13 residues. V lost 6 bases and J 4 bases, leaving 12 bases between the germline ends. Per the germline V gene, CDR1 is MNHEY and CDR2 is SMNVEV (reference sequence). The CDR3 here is CASRPSGGYGYTF. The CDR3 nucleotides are TGTGCCAGCAGACCTAGTGGGGGCTATGGCTACACCTTC.

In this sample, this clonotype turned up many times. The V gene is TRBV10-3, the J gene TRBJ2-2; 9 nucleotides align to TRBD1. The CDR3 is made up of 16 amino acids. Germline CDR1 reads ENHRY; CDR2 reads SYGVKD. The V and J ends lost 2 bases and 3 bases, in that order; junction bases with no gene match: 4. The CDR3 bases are TGTGCCATCAGTGAGGGACAGGGGATAGACACCGGGGAGCTGTTTTTT. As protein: CAISEGQGIDTGELFF.

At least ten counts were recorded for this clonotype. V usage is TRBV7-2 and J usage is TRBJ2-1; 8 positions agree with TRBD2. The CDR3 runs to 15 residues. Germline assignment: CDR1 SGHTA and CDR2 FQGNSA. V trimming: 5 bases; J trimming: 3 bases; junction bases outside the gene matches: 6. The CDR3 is CASSPRLALYNEQFF. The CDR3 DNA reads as TGTGCCAGCAGCCCTCGACTAGCGCTCTACAATGAGCAGTTCTTC.

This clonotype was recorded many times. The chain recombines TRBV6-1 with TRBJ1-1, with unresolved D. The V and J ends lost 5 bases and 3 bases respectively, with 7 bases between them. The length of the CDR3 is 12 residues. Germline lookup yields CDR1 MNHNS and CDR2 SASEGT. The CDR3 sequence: CASSRTDTEAFF. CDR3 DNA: TGTGCCAGCAGTCGAACCGACACTGAAGCTTTCTTT.

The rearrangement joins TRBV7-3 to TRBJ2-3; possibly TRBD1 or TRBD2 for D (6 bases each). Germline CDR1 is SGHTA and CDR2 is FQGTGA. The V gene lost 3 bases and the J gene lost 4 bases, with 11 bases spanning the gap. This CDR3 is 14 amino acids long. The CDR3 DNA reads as TGTGCCAGCAGCTTCCTGGGGGGCCCAGATACGCAGTATTTT. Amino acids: CASSFLGGPDTQYF.

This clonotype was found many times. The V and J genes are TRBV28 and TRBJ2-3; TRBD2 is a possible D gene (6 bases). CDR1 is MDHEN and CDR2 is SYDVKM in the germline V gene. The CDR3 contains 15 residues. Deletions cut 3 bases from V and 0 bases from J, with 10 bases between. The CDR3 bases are TGTGCCAGCAGTTTTACTAGCTCTAGCACAGATACGCAGTATTTT. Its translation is CASSFTSSSTDTQYF.

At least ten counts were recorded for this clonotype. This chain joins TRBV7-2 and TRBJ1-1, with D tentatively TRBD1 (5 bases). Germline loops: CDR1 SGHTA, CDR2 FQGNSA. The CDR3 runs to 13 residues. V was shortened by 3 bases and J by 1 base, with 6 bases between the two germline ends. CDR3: CASSFRGNTEAFF. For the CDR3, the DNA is TGTGCCAGCAGCTTTAGGGGGAACACTGAAGCTTTCTTT.

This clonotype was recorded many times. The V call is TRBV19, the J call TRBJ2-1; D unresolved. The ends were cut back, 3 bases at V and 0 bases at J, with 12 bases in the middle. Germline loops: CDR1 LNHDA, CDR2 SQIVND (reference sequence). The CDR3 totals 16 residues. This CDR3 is CASSIIGDFSYNEQFF. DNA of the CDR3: TGTGCCAGTAGTATTATAGGAGATTTCTCCTACAATGAGCAGTTCTTC.